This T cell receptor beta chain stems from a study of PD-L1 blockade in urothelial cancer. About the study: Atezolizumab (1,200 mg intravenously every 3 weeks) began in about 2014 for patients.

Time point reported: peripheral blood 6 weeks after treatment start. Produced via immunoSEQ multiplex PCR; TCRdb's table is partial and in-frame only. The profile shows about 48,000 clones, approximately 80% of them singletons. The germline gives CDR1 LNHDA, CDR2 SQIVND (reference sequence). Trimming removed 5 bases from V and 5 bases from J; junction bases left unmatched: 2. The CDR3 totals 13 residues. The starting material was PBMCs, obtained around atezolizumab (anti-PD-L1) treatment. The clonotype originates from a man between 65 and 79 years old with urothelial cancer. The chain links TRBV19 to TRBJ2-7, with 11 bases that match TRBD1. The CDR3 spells CASSRDRGDEQYF. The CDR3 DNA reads TGTGCCAGTAGTCGGGACAGGGGGGACGAGCAGTACTTC. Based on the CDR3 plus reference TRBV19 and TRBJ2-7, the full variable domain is DGGITQSPKYLFRKEGQNVTLSCEQNLNHDAMYWYRQDPGQGLRLIYYSQIVNDFQKGDIAEGYSVSREKKESFPLTVTSAQKNPTAFYLCASSRDRGDEQYFGPGTRLTVT.